This T cell receptor beta chain comes out of a study of T-cell reconstitution after alpha-beta-depleted transplantation in children. Unique molecular identifiers were incorporated during preparation of the TCRbeta library. TCRdb re-called the PCR reads with MiXCR, one entry per CDR3 protein. The table shows around 580,000 distinct CDR3 sequences, with 25% to 30% occurring only once. The CDR3 is 15 residues long. Trimming at V came to 7 bases and at J to 8 bases, leaving 10 bases not matched to a gene. The germline V gene has CDR1 MDHEN and CDR2 SYDVKM. This clonotype was detected only a few times. The material sequenced was PBMCs, taken before TCRalphabeta/CD19-depleted stem cell transplant. The chain is built from TRBV28 and TRBJ2-1, with 11 bases aligning to TRBD2. This TCR was recovered from a boy in the first two years of life with Wiskott-Aldrich syndrome, due to receive a stem cell transplant. The CDR3: CASNLAGGPKDEQFF. The CDR3 DNA is TGTGCCAGCAACTTAGCGGGAGGGCCGAAAGATGAGCAGTTCTTC.